The rows below give T cell receptor beta chains drawn from one sample of a study of T-cell memory formation after mild COVID-19. TCRdb called the 5' RACE reads again in MiXCR, with one record for every CDR3 protein. The repertoire includes roughly 150,000 distinct CDR3 sequences, roughly 15% of them detected once, and roughly 14% sits in the top ten. Sequences were obtained from PBMCs or a T cell subset sorted from them (not recorded which). These receptors were taken from an adult woman who had mild COVID-19 (a few samples of this study predate the infection). Cell type and time point are not known. Both conserved end residues are part of each CDR3. Each record gives: J gene, clone size, D gene, V gene, CDR3 protein, CDR3 DNA. A D gene is named only where the DNA matches it firmly. The size entry is marked missing in some rows and otherwise reads once, few, many or a size class.

j_gene: TRBJ1-1
abundance: -
d_gene: -
v_gene: TRBV25-1
CDR3aa: CASSGAFPGAFF
CDR3nt: TGTGCCAGCAGTGGGGCCTTTCCTGGAGCTTTCTTT

j_gene: TRBJ2-2
abundance: few
d_gene: TRBD2
v_gene: TRBV6-2/TRBV6-3
CDR3aa: CATAEQAGRSGELFF
CDR3nt: TGTGCCACCGCCGAGCAAGCGGGACGGTCCGGGGAGCTGTTTTTT

j_gene: TRBJ2-7
abundance: -
d_gene: TRBD1
v_gene: TRBV5-1
CDR3aa: CASSLLGTVREQYF
CDR3nt: TGCGCCAGCAGTCTCCTCGGGACAGTGAGGGAGCAGTACTTC

j_gene: TRBJ2-3
abundance: -
d_gene: TRBD2
v_gene: TRBV5-1
CDR3aa: CASSLRSGGASDTQYF
CDR3nt: TGCGCCAGCAGCTTGCGCAGCGGGGGGGCCTCAGATACGCAGTATTTT

j_gene: TRBJ2-5
abundance: many
d_gene: TRBD1
v_gene: TRBV29-1
CDR3aa: CSVVLGQGAQETQYF
CDR3nt: TGCAGCGTTGTCCTTGGACAGGGCGCCCAAGAGACCCAGTACTTC

j_gene: TRBJ2-7
abundance: many
d_gene: TRBD1
v_gene: TRBV27
CDR3aa: CASSVNHGVEGAVEQYF
CDR3nt: TGTGCCAGCAGCGTGAACCATGGTGTCGAGGGGGCTGTCGAGCAGTACTTC

j_gene: TRBJ2-1
abundance: -
d_gene: -
v_gene: TRBV24-1
CDR3aa: CATSDLRGTEQFF
CDR3nt: TGTGCCACCAGTGATTTAAGGGGCACTGAGCAGTTCTTC

j_gene: TRBJ2-7
abundance: -
d_gene: TRBD2
v_gene: TRBV7-6
CDR3aa: CASSPGGGVISYF
CDR3nt: TGTGCCAGCAGCCCCGGCGGGGGGGTAATTTCGTACTTC

j_gene: TRBJ1-2
abundance: -
d_gene: TRBD1
v_gene: TRBV5-1
CDR3aa: CASSLQGQIVWGYTF
CDR3nt: TGCGCCAGCAGCTTACAGGGACAGATCGTTTGGGGCTACACCTTC

j_gene: TRBJ2-7
abundance: -
d_gene: -
v_gene: TRBV5-1
CDR3aa: CASSLVAGASSYEQYF
CDR3nt: TGCGCCAGCAGCTTGGTCGCGGGGGCGAGCTCCTACGAGCAGTACTTC

j_gene: TRBJ2-1
abundance: -
d_gene: -
v_gene: TRBV6-4
CDR3aa: CASSDSRSSYNEQFF
CDR3nt: TGTGCCAGCAGTGACTCGAGGAGCTCCTACAATGAGCAGTTCTTC

j_gene: TRBJ2-3
abundance: -
d_gene: -
v_gene: TRBV24-1
CDR3aa: CATSESGTVTDTQYF
CDR3nt: TGTGCCACCAGTGAGTCCGGGACTGTCACAGATACGCAGTATTTT

j_gene: TRBJ2-5
abundance: -
d_gene: -
v_gene: TRBV20-1
CDR3aa: CSATSSGGYETQYF
CDR3nt: TGCAGTGCCACCTCATCGGGGGGCTATGAGACCCAGTACTTC

j_gene: TRBJ1-3
abundance: few
d_gene: -
v_gene: TRBV12-3/TRBV12-4
CDR3aa: CASSFGVGNTIYF
CDR3nt: TGTGCCAGCAGTTTCGGGGTGGGAAACACCATATATTTT

j_gene: TRBJ2-2
abundance: -
d_gene: -
v_gene: TRBV7-6
CDR3aa: CASSLRVIGDTGELFF
CDR3nt: TGTGCCAGCAGCTTAAGGGTTATCGGGGACACCGGGGAGCTGTTTTTT

j_gene: TRBJ1-2
abundance: few
d_gene: TRBD1
v_gene: TRBV7-8
CDR3aa: CASSFRTGVAGYTF
CDR3nt: TGTGCCAGCAGCTTCAGGACAGGGGTTGCTGGCTACACCTTC

j_gene: TRBJ2-1
abundance: -
d_gene: TRBD2
v_gene: TRBV5-1
CDR3aa: CASRSGGAYNEQFF
CDR3nt: TGCGCCAGCCGAAGCGGGGGGGCCTACAATGAGCAGTTCTTC

j_gene: TRBJ2-1
abundance: -
d_gene: TRBD2
v_gene: TRBV10-3
CDR3aa: CAISAARRELVEQFF
CDR3nt: TGTGCCATCAGTGCCGCGAGGCGGGAGCTAGTTGAGCAGTTCTTC

j_gene: TRBJ1-3
abundance: few
d_gene: -
v_gene: TRBV5-1
CDR3aa: CASSFYGPSSGNTIYF
CDR3nt: TGCGCCAGCAGCTTCTACGGACCGAGCTCTGGAAACACCATATATTTT

j_gene: TRBJ2-2
abundance: many
d_gene: -
v_gene: TRBV15
CDR3aa: CATSKQGNTGELFF
CDR3nt: TGTGCCACCAGCAAACAGGGGAACACCGGGGAGCTGTTTTTT

j_gene: TRBJ2-5
abundance: -
d_gene: TRBD2
v_gene: TRBV30
CDR3aa: CALAGGLQETQYF
CDR3nt: TGTGCTCTAGCGGGGGGCCTCCAAGAGACCCAGTACTTC

j_gene: TRBJ2-7
abundance: few
d_gene: TRBD2
v_gene: TRBV6-5
CDR3aa: CASTPGGEYEQYF
CDR3nt: TGTGCCAGCACCCCGGGGGGAGAGTACGAGCAGTACTTC

j_gene: TRBJ1-5
abundance: -
d_gene: -
v_gene: TRBV6-6
CDR3aa: CTSSYGDPRAQHF
CDR3nt: TGTACCAGCAGTTACGGGGACCCCCGGGCCCAGCATTTT

j_gene: TRBJ2-1
abundance: few
d_gene: -
v_gene: TRBV2
CDR3aa: CASSESRWRRQFF
CDR3nt: TGTGCCAGCAGTGAAAGCCGGTGGCGGCGTCAGTTCTTC

j_gene: TRBJ2-7
abundance: -
d_gene: TRBD2
v_gene: TRBV28
CDR3aa: CASSYGVAGGGGPYEQYF
CDR3nt: TGTGCCAGCAGTTACGGGGTAGCGGGAGGGGGAGGACCCTACGAGCAGTACTTC

j_gene: TRBJ2-1
abundance: -
d_gene: -
v_gene: TRBV7-9
CDR3aa: CASREELRQFF
CDR3nt: TGTGCCAGCAGAGAGGAGCTCCGGCAGTTCTTC

j_gene: TRBJ2-7
abundance: -
d_gene: -
v_gene: TRBV5-1
CDR3aa: CASSPIHTSSYEQYF
CDR3nt: TGCGCCAGCAGCCCCATACATACCAGCTCCTACGAGCAGTACTTC

j_gene: TRBJ1-5
abundance: -
d_gene: -
v_gene: TRBV6-6
CDR3aa: CASCGRAQPQHF
CDR3nt: TGTGCCAGCTGTGGGAGGGCTCAGCCCCAGCATTTT

j_gene: TRBJ1-1
abundance: few
d_gene: TRBD1
v_gene: TRBV5-1
CDR3aa: CASSYGQATEAFF
CDR3nt: TGCGCCAGCAGTTATGGACAGGCGACTGAAGCTTTCTTT

j_gene: TRBJ1-2
abundance: -
d_gene: TRBD1
v_gene: TRBV5-1
CDR3aa: CASSPGDRAIFYGYTF
CDR3nt: TGCGCCAGCAGCCCGGGGGACAGGGCGATCTTCTATGGCTACACCTTC

j_gene: TRBJ2-3
abundance: -
d_gene: -
v_gene: TRBV2
CDR3aa: CASRKWGSTDTQYF
CDR3nt: TGTGCCAGCAGAAAGTGGGGAAGCACAGATACGCAGTATTTT

j_gene: TRBJ2-6
abundance: -
d_gene: -
v_gene: TRBV19
CDR3aa: CASRGLTSGANVLTF
CDR3nt: TGTGCCAGTAGGGGGTTGACGTCTGGGGCCAACGTCCTGACTTTC

j_gene: TRBJ2-1
abundance: many
d_gene: -
v_gene: TRBV11-2
CDR3aa: CASSLIGGVGDEQFF
CDR3nt: TGTGCCAGCAGCTTAATTGGGGGAGTGGGCGATGAGCAGTTCTTC

j_gene: TRBJ2-1
abundance: -
d_gene: TRBD2
v_gene: TRBV7-2
CDR3aa: CASSLQLAVYNEQFF
CDR3nt: TGTGCCAGCAGCTTACAACTAGCGGTTTACAATGAGCAGTTCTTC

j_gene: TRBJ2-3
abundance: many
d_gene: -
v_gene: TRBV20-1
CDR3aa: CSAHPGTPSRGGLDF
CDR3nt: TGCAGTGCTCACCCCGGGACTCCGTCCAGAGGGGGGTTGGATTTT

j_gene: TRBJ1-1
abundance: -
d_gene: -
v_gene: TRBV29-1
CDR3aa: CSVPPGAFF
CDR3nt: TGCAGCGTCCCCCCGGGTGCTTTCTTT

j_gene: TRBJ1-1
abundance: -
d_gene: -
v_gene: TRBV5-1
CDR3aa: CASSPLPRGNTEAFF
CDR3nt: TGCGCCAGCAGCCCCCTTCCCCGGGGGAACACTGAAGCTTTCTTT

j_gene: TRBJ1-1
abundance: few
d_gene: -
v_gene: TRBV2
CDR3aa: CASTAFAPGSEAFF
CDR3nt: TGTGCCAGCACTGCCTTTGCCCCAGGATCCGAGGCTTTCTTT

j_gene: TRBJ2-7
abundance: few
d_gene: -
v_gene: TRBV12-3/TRBV12-4
CDR3aa: CASSFPGGEQYF
CDR3nt: TGTGCCAGCAGTTTTCCTGGGGGCGAGCAGTACTTC

j_gene: TRBJ2-5
abundance: -
d_gene: -
v_gene: TRBV12-3/TRBV12-4
CDR3aa: CASSLAASISQETQYF
CDR3nt: TGTGCCAGCAGTTTAGCGGCCTCGATTTCCCAAGAGACCCAGTACTTC

j_gene: TRBJ2-1
abundance: few
d_gene: -
v_gene: TRBV4-2
CDR3aa: CASSQDYTPYNEQFF
CDR3nt: TGTGCCAGCAGCCAAGACTACACCCCCTACAATGAGCAGTTCTTC

j_gene: TRBJ1-5
abundance: -
d_gene: -
v_gene: TRBV7-2
CDR3aa: CASSLVPPSQPQHF
CDR3nt: TGTGCCAGCAGCTTAGTCCCCCCATCTCAGCCCCAGCATTTT

j_gene: TRBJ2-1
abundance: -
d_gene: TRBD2
v_gene: TRBV9
CDR3aa: CASSGGTSGFNEQFF
CDR3nt: TGTGCCAGCAGCGGTGGGACTAGCGGATTCAATGAGCAGTTCTTC

j_gene: TRBJ2-1
abundance: -
d_gene: -
v_gene: TRBV29-1
CDR3aa: CSVARVSYNEQFF
CDR3nt: TGCAGCGTTGCGCGGGTCTCCTACAATGAGCAGTTCTTC

j_gene: TRBJ2-1
abundance: -
d_gene: TRBD2
v_gene: TRBV5-1
CDR3aa: CASSLSSGGADEQFF
CDR3nt: TGCGCCAGCAGCTTGTCTAGCGGGGGGGCTGATGAGCAGTTCTTC

j_gene: TRBJ2-3
abundance: -
d_gene: TRBD2
v_gene: TRBV4-1
CDR3aa: CASSHWTSGVDTQYF
CDR3nt: TGCGCCAGCAGCCATTGGACTAGCGGGGTTGATACGCAGTATTTT

j_gene: TRBJ2-7
abundance: few
d_gene: TRBD1
v_gene: TRBV6-2/TRBV6-3
CDR3aa: CASSSAGTGTYEQYF
CDR3nt: TGTGCCAGCAGTTCCGCCGGGACAGGGACCTACGAGCAGTACTTC

j_gene: TRBJ2-3
abundance: few
d_gene: -
v_gene: TRBV3-1
CDR3aa: CASSLTARAQIDTQYF
CDR3nt: TGTGCCAGCAGCCTAACCGCGCGGGCACAGATAGATACGCAGTATTTT

j_gene: TRBJ1-1
abundance: -
d_gene: -
v_gene: TRBV12-3/TRBV12-4
CDR3aa: CASSLIPNTEAFF
CDR3nt: TGTGCCAGCAGTTTGATCCCGAACACTGAAGCTTTCTTT

j_gene: TRBJ2-5
abundance: many
d_gene: -
v_gene: TRBV7-6
CDR3aa: CASSKGVLGGETQYF
CDR3nt: TGTGCCAGCAGCAAAGGGGTCTTAGGCGGAGAGACCCAGTACTTC